One TCR beta chain is described in this entry. Its antigen is unknown. The sample comes from a study of PD-L1 blockade in urothelial cancer. On the study more broadly: The study started patients on atezolizumab around 2014, giving 1,200 mg intravenously every 3 weeks. A median of 141,255 T cells was found in the blood samples. Prior regimens of chemotherapy numbered 0 to 3 per patient. Whole-study findings and limits: Below-median pretreatment blood TCR clonality predicted better survival.

This CDR3 spans 17 amino acids. V gave up 4 bases and J gave up 2 bases; unmatched junction bases: 7. Germline CDR1 reads SGHRS; CDR2 reads YFSETQ. TCRdb's table, derived via immunoSEQ multiplex PCR, lists solely in-frame clones and lacks some. The sample comprises about 32,000 clones, 75% to 90% of which are singletons, and 3.7% rests with the top ten. This specimen was PBMCs, taken around atezolizumab (anti-PD-L1) treatment. This sequence was found in a man between 45 and 60 years old with urothelial cancer. The chain joins TRBV5-1 to TRBJ2-5; 14 bases are shared with TRBD2. The CDR3 coding sequence is TGCGCCAGCAGCAAGGGACTAGCGGGAGCGGTACAAGAGACCCAGTACTTC. Translation: CASSKGLAGAVQETQYF.